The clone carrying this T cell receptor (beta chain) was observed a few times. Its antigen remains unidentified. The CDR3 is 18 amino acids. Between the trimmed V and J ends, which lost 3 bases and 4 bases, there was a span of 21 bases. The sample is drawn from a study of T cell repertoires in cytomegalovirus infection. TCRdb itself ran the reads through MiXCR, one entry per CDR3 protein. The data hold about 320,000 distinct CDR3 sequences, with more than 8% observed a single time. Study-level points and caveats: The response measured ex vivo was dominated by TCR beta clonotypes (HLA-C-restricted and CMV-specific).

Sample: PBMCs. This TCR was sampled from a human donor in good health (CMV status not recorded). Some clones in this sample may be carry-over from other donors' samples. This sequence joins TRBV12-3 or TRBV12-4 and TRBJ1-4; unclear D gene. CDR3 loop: CASSLSLSPWVGNEKLFF. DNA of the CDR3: TGTGCCAGCAGTTTGTCCTTGTCGCCGTGGGTGGGTAATGAAAAACTGTTTTTT.